One T cell receptor beta chain is described in this entry. Germline lookup yields CDR1 MGHRA and CDR2 YSYEKL. Trimming cost V 0 bases and J 3 bases, with 2 bases left between them. The CDR3 spans 12 residues. This record belongs to a study of T cells in Graves' hyperthyroidism and ophthalmopathy. It was RNA transcripts that yielded the amplified TCR beta CDR3 regions. Carried out on the TCR CDR3, a first-round RT-PCR used the HTBI primer set. TCRdb reprocessed the multiplex PCR reads with MiXCR, giving one entry per CDR3 protein. The sample comprises around 440,000 distinct CDR3 sequences, more than 15% of which are singletons, and around 7% rests with the top ten.

The chain carries TRBV4-1 and TRBJ2-5; D is undetermined. Sequenced material: blood. The clonotype comes from a woman younger than 35 with Graves' hyperthyroidism. This chain's CDR3 is CASSQDEETQYF. The CDR3 DNA is TGCGCCAGCAGCCAAGATGAAGAGACCCAGTACTTC.